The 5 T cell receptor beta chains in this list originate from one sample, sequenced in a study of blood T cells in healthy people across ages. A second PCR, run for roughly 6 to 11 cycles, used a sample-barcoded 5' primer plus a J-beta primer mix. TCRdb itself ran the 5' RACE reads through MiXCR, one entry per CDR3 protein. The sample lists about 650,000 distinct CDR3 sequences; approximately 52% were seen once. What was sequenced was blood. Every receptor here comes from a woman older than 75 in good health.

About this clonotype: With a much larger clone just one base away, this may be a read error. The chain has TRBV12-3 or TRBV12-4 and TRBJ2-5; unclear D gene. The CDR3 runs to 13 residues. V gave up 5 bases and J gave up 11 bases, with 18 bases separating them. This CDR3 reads CASSPEFYNEQYF. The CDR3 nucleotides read TGTGCCAGCAGTCCTGAATTTTACAATGAGCAGTACTTC.

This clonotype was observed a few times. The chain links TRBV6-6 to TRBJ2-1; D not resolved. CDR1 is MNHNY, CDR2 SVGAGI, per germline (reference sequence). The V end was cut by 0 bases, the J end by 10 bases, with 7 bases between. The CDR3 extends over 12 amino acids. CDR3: CASSYSTWEQFF. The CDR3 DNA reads TGTGCCAGCAGTTACTCGACCTGGGAGCAGTTCTTC.

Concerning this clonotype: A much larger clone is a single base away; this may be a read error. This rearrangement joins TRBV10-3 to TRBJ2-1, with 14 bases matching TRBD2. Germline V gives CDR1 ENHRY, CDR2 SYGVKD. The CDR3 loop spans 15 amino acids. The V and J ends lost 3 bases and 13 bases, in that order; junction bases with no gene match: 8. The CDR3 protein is CAISDGTSGGETQFF. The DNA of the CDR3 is TGTGCCATCAGTGACGGGACTAGCGGGGGAGAGACCCAGTTCTTC.

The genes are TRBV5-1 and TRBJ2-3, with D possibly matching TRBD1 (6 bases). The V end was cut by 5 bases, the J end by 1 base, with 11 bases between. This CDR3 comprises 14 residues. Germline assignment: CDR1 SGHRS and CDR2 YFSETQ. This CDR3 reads CASSVDSRTDTQYF. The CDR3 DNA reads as TGCGCCAGCAGTGTGGACAGCCGCACAGATACGCAGTATTTT.

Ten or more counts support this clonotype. In DNA, the CDR3 is TGTGCCAGCAGTACCTTCGGGACACAGAATGAAAAACTGTTTTTT. It is translated as CASSTFGTQNEKLFF. V usage is TRBV27 and J usage is TRBJ1-4; TRBD1 is a possible D gene (6 bases). Germline CDR1 is MNHEY and CDR2 is SMNVEV (reference sequence). Trimming took off 5 bases at V and 5 bases at J, with 15 bases between the two ends. The CDR3 sequence is 15 residues long.